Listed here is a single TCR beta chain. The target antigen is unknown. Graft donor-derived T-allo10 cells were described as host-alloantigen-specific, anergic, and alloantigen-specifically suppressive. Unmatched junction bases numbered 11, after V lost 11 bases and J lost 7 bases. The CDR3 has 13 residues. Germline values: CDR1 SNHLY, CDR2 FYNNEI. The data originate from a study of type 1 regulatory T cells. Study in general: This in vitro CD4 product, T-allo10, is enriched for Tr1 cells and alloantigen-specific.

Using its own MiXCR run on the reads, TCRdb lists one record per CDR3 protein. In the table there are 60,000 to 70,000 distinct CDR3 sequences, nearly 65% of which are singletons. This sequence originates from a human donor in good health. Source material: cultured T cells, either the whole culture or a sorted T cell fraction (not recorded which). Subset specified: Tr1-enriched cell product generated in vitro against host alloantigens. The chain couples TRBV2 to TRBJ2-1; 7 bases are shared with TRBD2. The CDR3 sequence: CAESPGLSNEQFF. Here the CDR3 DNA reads TGTGCCGAATCCCCGGGACTATCAAATGAGCAGTTCTTC. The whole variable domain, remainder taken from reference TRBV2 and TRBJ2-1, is EPEVTQTPSHQVTQMGQEVILRCVPISNHLYFYWYRQILGQKVEFLVSFYNNEISEKSEIFDDQFSVERPDGSNFTLKIRSTKLEDSAMYFCAESPGLSNEQFFGPGTRLTVL.